These 28 T cell receptor beta chains came from one sample sequenced in a study of patients with pleural tuberculosis. TCRdb reprocessed the reads with MiXCR, giving one entry per CDR3 protein. Of around 49,000 distinct CDR3 sequences listed, about 6.8% are singletons. These receptor sequences come from a human donor with pleural tuberculosis.

This clonotype was seen ten or more times. The rearrangement uses TRBV11-2 and TRBJ1-1; tentative D call: TRBD1 (5 bases). Germline assignment: CDR1 SGHAT and CDR2 FQNNGV. The CDR3 covers 13 residues. The V end was cut by 0 bases, the J end by 5 bases, with 7 bases between. CDR3 residues: CASSLEQETEAFF. The CDR3, as DNA: TGTGCCAGCAGCTTAGAACAGGAAACTGAAGCTTTCTTT.

In this sample, this clonotype turned up a few times. The chain combines TRBV4-2 with TRBJ2-2, with TRBD2 matching 8 bases. CDR1 and CDR2 (germline): LGHNA, YNFKEQ. With V trimmed by 4 bases and J by 5 bases, 9 bases remained unmatched. This CDR3 is 16 amino acids long. For the CDR3, the DNA is TGTGCCAGCAGCCCAACTGGAGCGGGAGATACCGGGGAGCTGTTTTTT. Its protein product is CASSPTGAGDTGELFF.

There are a few counts of this clonotype. A read error may explain this, as a much larger clone is one base away. V usage is TRBV20-1 and J usage is TRBJ2-1, with TRBD2 as a possible D gene (5 bases). The CDR3 spans 15 residues. CDR1 and CDR2 from the germline V gene are DFQATT and SNEGSKA (reference sequence). The DNA of the CDR3 is TGCAGTACTAGAGATCAGCGTGACTTCCTCAATGAGCAGTTCTTC. Translated, it gives CSTRDQRDFLNEQFF.

At least ten counts were recorded for this clonotype. The chain employs TRBV6-2 or TRBV6-3 and TRBJ1-6, with TRBD1 as a possible D gene (5 bases). CDR1 and CDR2 (germline): MNHEY, SVGEGT. V lost 4 bases and J 7 bases, leaving 11 bases between the germline ends. This CDR3 contains 14 residues. The CDR3 DNA reads TGTGCCAGCAGTTTGAAGGGGTGGAATTCACCCCTCCACTTT. Residues: CASSLKGWNSPLHF.

The J gene is TRBJ2-5, the V gene TRBV11-2, with 8 bases aligning to TRBD2. Looked up from germline, CDR1 is SGHAT and CDR2 is FQNNGV. The CDR3 is 18 residues long. J gave up 1 base and V 0 bases, and 10 bases lay outside the gene matches. CDR3 amino acids: CASSLERTSGDSQETQYF. DNA of the CDR3: TGTGCCAGCAGCTTAGAACGTACTAGCGGAGACTCCCAAGAGACCCAGTACTTC.

V usage is TRBV14 and J usage is TRBJ2-1; possible D gene TRBD2, 6 bases. Per germline, CDR1 SGHDN and CDR2 FVKESK. This CDR3 contains 13 residues. Between the trimmed V and J ends, which lost 4 bases and 9 bases, there was a span of 13 bases. The CDR3 here is CASSRVRELEQFF. DNA for the CDR3: TGTGCCAGCAGCCGAGTACGGGAGCTTGAGCAGTTCTTC.

In this sample, this clonotype turned up many times. The chain joins TRBV4-1 to TRBJ2-1; no definite D call. Germline CDR1 and CDR2: MGHRA and YSYEKL. Trimming pared 0 bases from V and 1 base from J, leaving 7 bases between. The CDR3 totals 15 residues. The CDR3 loop reads CASSQDPSSYNEQFF. The CDR3 DNA follows: TGCGCCAGCAGCCAAGACCCCAGTTCCTACAATGAGCAGTTCTTC.

This clonotype was picked up many times. The chain combines TRBV29-1 with TRBJ2-7; TRBD2 is a possible D gene (5 bases). The CDR3 runs 12 residues. V dropped 7 bases and J dropped 0 bases, with 10 bases sitting between them. Germline-derived CDR1 and CDR2 are SQVTM and ANQGSEA. This chain's CDR3 is CSAIGNSYEQYF. For the CDR3, the DNA is TGCAGCGCTATCGGGAACTCCTACGAGCAGTACTTC.

This clonotype was observed at least ten times. This sequence joins TRBV29-1 and TRBJ1-5; D not certain. The CDR3 is made up of 13 amino acids. V was trimmed by 2 bases and J by 5 bases, leaving 10 bases between them. Germline values: CDR1 SQVTM, CDR2 ANQGSEA. Here the CDR3 reads CSVETGFDQPQHF. The CDR3 nucleotides read TGCAGCGTTGAAACCGGGTTCGATCAGCCCCAGCATTTT.

This clonotype was recorded a few times. V and J are TRBV10-3 and TRBJ1-2; 9 bases line up with TRBD1. V shed 8 bases and J 3 bases; nucleotides not matched to a gene: 4. The CDR3 covers 13 residues. Germline V gene lookup returns CDR1 ENHRY and CDR2 SYGVKD. This CDR3 reads CAIWDRAHYGYTF. The CDR3 coding sequence is TGTGCCATCTGGGACAGGGCTCACTATGGCTACACCTTC.

The chain employs TRBV12-3 or TRBV12-4 and TRBJ2-1; D is perhaps TRBD1 or TRBD2 (6 bases each). The CDR3 extends over 12 amino acids. V lost 11 bases to trimming and J lost 9 bases, with 17 bases between them. The CDR3 nucleotides read TGTGCCTCCGGACAAGGAGGGGGTGAGCAGTTCTTC. Amino acid sequence: CASGQGGGEQFF.

The rearrangement links TRBV5-1 to TRBJ2-5; 7 nucleotides line up with TRBD1. Germline CDR1 and CDR2: SGHRS and YFSETQ. CDR3 length: 14 amino acids. V was clipped by 4 bases and J by 1 base; unmatched bases: 4. The CDR3 nucleotides are TGCGCCAGCAGCATAACAGGGGCCCAAGAGACCCAGTACTTC. This codes for CASSITGAQETQYF.

This clonotype came up many times. The V and J genes are TRBV5-1 and TRBJ1-5; no definite D call. The CDR3 consists of 13 residues. Trimming shortened V by 2 bases and J by 5 bases, and 8 bases separated the two germline ends. Per germline, CDR1 SGHRS and CDR2 YFSETQ. The CDR3 DNA reads TGCGCCAGCAGCTTAGAAGGGCATCAGCCCCAGCATTTT. It translates to CASSLEGHQPQHF.

This clonotype showed up many times. The chain links TRBV6-1 to TRBJ1-1; no definite D call. The CDR3 is made up of 14 amino acids. The germline V and J ends were trimmed by 5 bases and 4 bases, with 14 bases remaining between them. Germline V CDR1 and CDR2: MNHNS, SASEGT. The CDR3 loop reads CASSIQAAGTEAFF. The CDR3 nucleotides are TGTGCCAGCAGTATACAAGCTGCGGGCACTGAAGCTTTCTTT.

This clonotype was seen a few times. V usage is TRBV11-1 and J usage is TRBJ2-7; D unresolved. The V and J ends lost 5 bases and 2 bases respectively, with 10 bases between them. From germline, CDR1 is SGHAT and CDR2 FQDESV (reference sequence). The CDR3 runs to 13 residues. The CDR3 protein is CASSPVATYEQYV. CDR3 bases: TGTGCCAGCAGCCCTGTAGCAACCTACGAGCAGTACGTC.

Comments on this clonotype: It is likely a read error, because the conserved phenylalanine at the end of the CDR3 is missing. V and J are TRBV20-1 and TRBJ2-3; D is unclear. The CDR3 has 11 residues. V lost 1 base, J lost 7 bases, and 6 bases lay in between. Germline V lookup: CDR1 DFQATT, CDR2 SNEGSKA (reference sequence). The CDR3 protein is CSARGAHTQYI. CDR3 sequence (DNA): TGCAGTGCTAGAGGGGCACATACGCAGTATATT.

This clonotype was recorded many times. V is TRBV6-1 and J is TRBJ2-2; D call uncertain. V lost 7 bases to trimming and J lost 0 bases, with 6 bases between them. The CDR3 spans 13 residues. Germline lookup yields CDR1 MNHNS and CDR2 SASEGT. CDR3 nucleotides: TGTGCCAGCATGACCCCGAACACCGGGGAGCTGTTTTTT. This encodes CASMTPNTGELFF.

The table lists this clonotype with many counts. The chain has TRBV11-1 and TRBJ2-2; D unclear. The V end lost 1 base, the J end lost 4 bases, and 4 bases lay between the germline ends. CDR3 size: 13 residues. Per the germline V gene, CDR1 is SGHAT and CDR2 is FQDESV (reference sequence). CDR3 nucleotides: TGTGCCAGCAGCTTAGAATCCACCGGGGAGCTGTTTTTT. It is translated as CASSLESTGELFF. The full variable domain, with the rest looked up from reference TRBV11-1 and TRBJ2-2, is EAEVAQSPRYKITEKSQAVAFWCDPISGHATLYWYRQILGQGPELLVQFQDESVVDDSQLPKDRFSAERLKGVDSTLKIQPAELGDSAMYLCASSLESTGELFFGEGSRLTVL.

This clonotype was seen at least ten times. V and J are TRBV7-8 and TRBJ1-6; D is ambiguous. Germline assignment: CDR1 SGHVS and CDR2 FQNEAQ. CDR3 length equals 13 residues. With 2 bases removed from V and 9 bases from J, the gap between germline ends came to 8 bases. CDR3 protein: CASSLLSSSPLHF. The CDR3 DNA sequence: TGTGCCAGCAGCTTATTATCAAGTTCACCCCTCCACTTT.

This clonotype came up many times. The chain links TRBV15 to TRBJ1-5; no clear D. Trimming shortened V by 3 bases and J by 7 bases, and 16 bases separated the two germline ends. This CDR3 has 15 residues. Germline V gene data show CDR1 as LNHNV and CDR2 as YYDKDF (reference sequence). The CDR3 here is CATSRIEGAGQPQHF. DNA of the CDR3: TGTGCCACCAGCAGGATTGAGGGTGCGGGACAGCCCCAGCATTTT.

At least ten counts were recorded for this clonotype. This rearrangement joins TRBV20-1 to TRBJ1-1; possible D gene TRBD1, 5 bases. Germline V gives CDR1 DFQATT, CDR2 SNEGSKA (reference sequence). The V end was cut by 6 bases, the J end by 4 bases, with 18 bases between. This CDR3 is 14 amino acids long. In nucleotides, the CDR3 is TGCAGTGCGACCCACGGGGGGGGTAGCACTGAAGCTTTCTTT. It is translated as CSATHGGGSTEAFF.

In this sample, this clonotype turned up many times. The chain carries TRBV2 and TRBJ2-7; D is perhaps TRBD1 (5 bases). V was clipped by 6 bases and J by 4 bases, with 16 bases between them. Per the germline V gene, CDR1 is SNHLY and CDR2 is FYNNEI. The length of the CDR3 is 14 residues. The CDR3: CASRTQEDNYEQYF. The DNA for the CDR3 is TGTGCCAGCAGGACCCAAGAGGACAATTACGAGCAGTACTTC.

This clonotype turned up a few times. The chain links TRBV29-1 to TRBJ2-5; no clear D gene. Per the germline V gene, CDR1 is SQVTM and CDR2 is ANQGSEA. CDR3 length: 12 residues. Trimming took 3 bases from V and 2 from J, leaving 7 bases between them. The CDR3 DNA sequence: TGCAGCGTTGAGTGGGGTCAAGAGACCCAGTACTTC. Translation gives CSVEWGQETQYF.

There are a few counts of this clonotype. The chain recombines TRBV25-1 with TRBJ2-5, with TRBD2 as a possible D gene (6 bases). CDR3 length: 15 amino acids. The germline V gene has CDR1 MGHDK and CDR2 SYGVNS. Trimming took off 2 bases at V and 2 bases at J, with 12 bases between the two ends. CDR3 DNA: TGTGCCAGCAGTGAACGCGGGGCAGGTCAAGAGACCCAGTACTTC. Amino acids: CASSERGAGQETQYF. Based on the CDR3 plus reference TRBV25-1 and TRBJ2-5, the full variable domain is EADIYQTPRYLVIGTGKKITLECSQTMGHDKMYWYQQDPGMELHLIHYSYGVNSTEKGDLSSESTVSRIRTEHFPLTLESARPSHTSQYLCASSERGAGQETQYFGPGTRLLVL.

Notes on this clonotype: This may be a read error, as it is one base from a much larger clone. The chain recombines TRBV19 with TRBJ2-1, with a weak D call TRBD1 (5 bases). This CDR3 has 14 amino acids. CDR1 and CDR2 from the germline V gene are LNHDA and SQIVND (reference sequence). For the CDR3, the DNA is TGTGCCAGTATGGTTGGACACGGGTACAATAAGCAGTTCTTC. Translating it yields CASMVGHGYNKQFF.

This clonotype was counted between two and nine times. J is TRBJ1-2 and V is TRBV29-1; 7 bases agree with TRBD1. Germline-derived CDR1 and CDR2 are SQVTM and ANQGSEA. V lost 7 bases to trimming and J lost 2 bases; unmatched junction nucleotides: 10. The length of the CDR3 is 14 residues. CDR3 in amino acids: CSARDSTTNYGYTF. The CDR3 nucleotides read TGCAGCGCCCGGGACAGCACCACGAACTATGGCTACACCTTC.

This clonotype came up many times. The chain recombines TRBV29-1 with TRBJ2-3; D may match TRBD1 or TRBD2 (5 bases each). V was shortened by 7 bases and J by 2 bases, with 10 bases between the two germline ends. CDR3 length equals 12 residues. CDR1 is SQVTM, CDR2 ANQGSEA, per germline. The CDR3 sequence is CSEGPFTDTQYF. The CDR3, as DNA: TGCAGCGAGGGACCGTTCACAGATACGCAGTATTTT.

This clonotype was seen at least ten times. The CDR3 loop reads CASIKLGGAKNEQYF. The CDR3 DNA reads as TGTGCCAGCATCAAATTAGGGGGAGCAAAGAACGAGCAGTACTTC. This chain links TRBV27 with TRBJ2-7, with D maybe TRBD1 (6 bases). The CDR3 is made up of 15 amino acids. The ends were cut back, 7 bases at V and 5 bases at J, with 21 bases in the middle. CDR1 is MNHEY, CDR2 SMNVEV, per germline (reference sequence).